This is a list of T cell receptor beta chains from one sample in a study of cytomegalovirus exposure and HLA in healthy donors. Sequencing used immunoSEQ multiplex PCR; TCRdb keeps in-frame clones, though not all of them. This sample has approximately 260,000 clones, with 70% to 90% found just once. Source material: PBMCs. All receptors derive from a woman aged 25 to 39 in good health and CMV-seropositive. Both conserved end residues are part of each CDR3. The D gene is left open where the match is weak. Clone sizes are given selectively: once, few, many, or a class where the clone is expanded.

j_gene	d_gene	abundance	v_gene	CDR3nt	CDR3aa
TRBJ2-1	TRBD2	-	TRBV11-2	TGTGCCAGCAGCTTAGCCGGGACTAGCGCCCACAATGAGCAGTTCTTC	CASSLAGTSAHNEQFF
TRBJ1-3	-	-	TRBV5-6	TGTGCCAGCAGCTTAGGATTGGACAGTCGCTTTGGATCTGGAAACACCATATATTTT	CASSLGLDSRFGSGNTIYF
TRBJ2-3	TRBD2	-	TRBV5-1	TGCGCCAGCAGCTTGGACCTAGCGGGAGGTTCAGATACGCAGTATTTT	CASSLDLAGGSDTQYF
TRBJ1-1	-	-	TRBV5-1	TGCGCCAGCAGCTTCGTACAGGGGAACACTGAAGCTTTCTTT	CASSFVQGNTEAFF
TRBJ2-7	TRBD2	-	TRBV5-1	TGCGCCGGCAGCGGGGCCTCCTACGAGCAGTACTTC	CAGSGASYEQYF
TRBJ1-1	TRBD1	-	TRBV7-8	TGTGCCAGCAGCTTAGGGGGAGACAGGGAAGGCACTGAAGCTTTCTTT	CASSLGGDREGTEAFF
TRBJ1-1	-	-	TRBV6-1	TGTGCCAGCAGTGAAATAGGGGCCCGGAGTTCTTTCTTT	CASSEIGARSSFF
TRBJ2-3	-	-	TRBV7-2	TGTGCCAGCAGCTCCGCCTATGCCACAGATACGCAGTATTTT	CASSSAYATDTQYF
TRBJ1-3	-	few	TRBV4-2	TGTGCCAGCAGCCAAGATCGCACAGACTCTGGAAACACCATATATTTT	CASSQDRTDSGNTIYF
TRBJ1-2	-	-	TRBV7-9	TGTGCCAGCAACTTACCCCAGGGACACAACTTC	CASNLPQGHNF
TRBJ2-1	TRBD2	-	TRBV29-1	TGCAGCGTTGAAGATCCCGGACTAGCGGGATATCGCAATGAGCAGTTCTTC	CSVEDPGLAGYRNEQFF
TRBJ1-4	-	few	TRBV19	TGTGCCAGTAGTACCGTTGAAAAACTGTTTTTT	CASSTVEKLFF
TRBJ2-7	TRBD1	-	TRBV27	TGTGCCAGCAGTGCACAGGGGTACGAGCAGTACTTC	CASSAQGYEQYF
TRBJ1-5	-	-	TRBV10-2	TGCGCCAGCAGTGGCCCCTACAGGGTTGATCAGCCCCAGCATTTT	CASSGPYRVDQPQHF
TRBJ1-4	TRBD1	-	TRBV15	TGTGCCACCAGCAGAGACGGACAGGGAGGTGAAAAACTGTTTTTT	CATSRDGQGGEKLFF
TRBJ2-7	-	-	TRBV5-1	TGCGCCAGCAGCTCAATACCGGGTCCAACGTACGAGCAGTACTTC	CASSSIPGPTYEQYF
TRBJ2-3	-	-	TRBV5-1	TGCGCCAGCAGCCCGACGCCTAGAATGATAACAGATACGCAGTATTTT	CASSPTPRMITDTQYF
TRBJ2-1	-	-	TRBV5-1	TGCGCCAGCAGCTTGGCCACACCAGATTCCCCCAATGAGCAGTTCTTC	CASSLATPDSPNEQFF
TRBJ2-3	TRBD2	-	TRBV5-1	TGCGCCAGCAGCTTGGAGACTAGCGGGAGCCAAGATACGCAGTATTTT	CASSLETSGSQDTQYF
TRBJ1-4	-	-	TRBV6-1	TGTGCCAGCAGTGATGGGACAGAAAAACTGTTTTTT	CASSDGTEKLFF
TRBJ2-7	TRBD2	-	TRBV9	TGTGCCAGCAGCCAAAGCTCCGGGACTAGCGGGACCTATCCAAAAGAGCAGTACTTC	CASSQSSGTSGTYPKEQYF
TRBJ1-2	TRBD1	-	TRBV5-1	TGCGCCAGCAGCACCCTGACAGGGGAGGTTGGCTACACCTTC	CASSTLTGEVGYTF
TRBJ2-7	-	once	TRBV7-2	TGTGCCAGCAGTCGCCTCGGGGGTGGTATGACCTACGAGCAGTACTTC	CASSRLGGGMTYEQYF
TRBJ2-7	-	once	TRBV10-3	TGTGCCGTGGGCGGCGGGCCCGACTCCTACGAGCAGTACTTC	CAVGGGPDSYEQYF
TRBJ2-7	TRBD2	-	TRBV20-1	TGCAGCGTCCGGGAGGACTACGAGCAGTACTTC	CSVREDYEQYF
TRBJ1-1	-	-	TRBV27	TGTGCCAGCAGTGCGCTACAGGGTTCGTCTGAAGCTTTCTTT	CASSALQGSSEAFF
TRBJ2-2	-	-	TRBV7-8	TGTGCCAGCAGCTTAGGGGCCACCACCGGGGAGCTGTTTTTT	CASSLGATTGELFF
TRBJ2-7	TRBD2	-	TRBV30	TGTGCCTGGAGTCAGCGGCGGGAGCATCCCTCCTACGAGCAGTACTTC	CAWSQRREHPSYEQYF
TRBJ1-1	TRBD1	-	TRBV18	TGTGCCAGCTCACCCCTGACAGGGTTGAGTGAAGCTTTCTTT	CASSPLTGLSEAFF
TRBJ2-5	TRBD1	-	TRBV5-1	TGCGCCAGCAGGGGGGACAGTCTCGGAGAGACCCAGTACTTC	CASRGDSLGETQYF